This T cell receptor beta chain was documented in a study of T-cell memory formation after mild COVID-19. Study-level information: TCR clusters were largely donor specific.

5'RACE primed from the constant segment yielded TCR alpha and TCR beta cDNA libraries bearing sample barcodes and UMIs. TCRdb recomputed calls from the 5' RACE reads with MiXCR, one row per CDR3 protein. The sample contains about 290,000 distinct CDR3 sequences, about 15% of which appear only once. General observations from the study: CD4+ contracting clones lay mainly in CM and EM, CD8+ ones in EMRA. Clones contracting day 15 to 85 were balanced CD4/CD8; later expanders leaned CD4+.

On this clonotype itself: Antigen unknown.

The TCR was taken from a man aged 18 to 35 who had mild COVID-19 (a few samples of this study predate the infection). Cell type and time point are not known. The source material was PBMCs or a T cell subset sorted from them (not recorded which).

This CDR3 reads CASTTTGPKGTDTQYF. Here the CDR3 DNA reads TGCGCCAGCACCACGACCGGCCCGAAAGGCACAGATACGCAGTATTTT. V usage is TRBV5-1 and J usage is TRBJ2-3; D gene uncertain. The germline V gene encodes CDR1 SGHRS and CDR2 YFSETQ. The CDR3 length is 16 residues. The V end was cut by 6 bases, the J end by 1 base, with 18 bases between.